One sample yielded the 29 T cell receptor beta chains listed below, sequenced in a study of regulatory T cells in long-lasting Graves disease. Sequencing libraries for TCR beta were prepared with iRepertoire HTBI primers and Arm-PCR of CDR3 regions. In TCRdb, the multiplex PCR reads were re-called with MiXCR into one record per CDR3 protein. The repertoire holds roughly 350,000 distinct CDR3 sequences, with roughly 15% as singletons. The time point denotes: newly diagnosed GD, antithyroid drugs for less than 3 months. After RNA was extracted from PBMCs, the TCR library was made from it. The data also belong to a second study, concerning T cells in Graves' hyperthyroidism and ophthalmopathy.

Here the sequenced sample was peripheral blood mononuclear cells (PBMCs), taken at new diagnosis, from a patient treated with antithyroid drugs. Receptor source: a woman younger than 35 with Graves disease.

CDR3 coding DNA: TGTGCCAGCAGACCGGACAGGGGTAATCAGCCCCAGCATTTT. Translated, it gives CASRPDRGNQPQHF. This chain links TRBV6-1 with TRBJ1-5, with 9 bases that match TRBD1. The CDR3 sequence is 14 residues long. The trim removed 6 bases at V and 4 bases at J, leaving 4 bases unmatched. Germline V gene lookup returns CDR1 MNHNS and CDR2 SASEGT.

This clonotype occurred many times. A read error may produce the germline difference seen at one junction end. The gene calls are TRBV5-1 and TRBJ1-1; 8 bases agree with TRBD1. This CDR3 is 16 amino acids long. CDR1 is SGHRS and CDR2 is YFSETQ in the germline V gene. DNA for the CDR3: TGTGCCAGCAGCTTGGAAGGACAGGGCTTTAACACTGAAGCTTTCTTT. Its translation: CASSLEGQGFNTEAFF.

This clonotype was seen repeatedly, ten times or more. The genes are TRBV5-1 and TRBJ1-1, with 8 bases that match TRBD1. J was trimmed by 6 bases and V by 4 bases; bases with no gene match: 5. The CDR3 is made up of 13 amino acids. Germline V CDR1 and CDR2: SGHRS, YFSETQ. The CDR3: CASSPEQGAEAFF. CDR3 nucleotides: TGCGCCAGCAGCCCTGAACAGGGGGCTGAAGCTTTCTTT.

In this sample, this clonotype turned up many times. The gene calls are TRBV30 and TRBJ1-2, with D unresolved. Trimming cost V 0 bases and J 8 bases, with 13 bases left between them. The CDR3 sequence is 13 residues long. Germline lookup yields CDR1 GTSNPN and CDR2 SVGIG (reference sequence). CDR3 amino acids: CAWSVPGQAGYTF. CDR3 DNA: TGTGCCTGGAGTGTACCCGGGCAGGCCGGCTACACCTTC. Supplemented by reference TRBV30 and TRBJ1-2, the full variable domain reads SQTIHQWPATLVQPVGSPLSLECTVEGTSNPNLYWYRQAAGRGLQLLFYSVGIGQISSEVPQNLSASRPQDRQFILSSKKLLLSDSGFYLCAWSVPGQAGYTFGSGTRLTVV.

This clonotype was seen only a few times. The chain is built from TRBV7-2 and TRBJ1-6, with TRBD1 as a possible D gene (5 bases). V dropped 5 bases and J dropped 6 bases, with 8 bases sitting between them. Germline V CDR1 and CDR2: SGHTA, FQGNSA. The CDR3 consists of 13 residues. As DNA, the CDR3 is TGTGCCAGCAGCCCGAGGGGTAATTCACCCCTCCACTTT. This codes for CASSPRGNSPLHF.

Many counts were recorded for this clonotype. The chain joins TRBV28 to TRBJ2-6; 10 nucleotides align to TRBD1. The CDR3 covers 17 residues. Trimming at V came to 3 bases and at J to 3 bases, leaving 5 bases not matched to a gene. Germline loops: CDR1 MDHEN, CDR2 SYDVKM. In nucleotides, the CDR3 is TGTGCCAGCAGTTTGGGACAGGGGATCTATGGGGCCAACGTCCTGACTTTC. Translating gives CASSLGQGIYGANVLTF. The complete variable domain, with remaining parts taken from reference TRBV28 and TRBJ2-6, reads DVKVTQSSRYLVKRTGEKVFLECVQDMDHENMFWYRQDPGLGLRLIYFSYDVKMKEKGDIPEGYSVSREKKERFSLILESASTNQTSMYLCASSLGQGIYGANVLTFGAGSRLTVL.

V usage is TRBV6-2 or TRBV6-3 and J usage is TRBJ1-1, with 7 bases identical to TRBD1. V lost 4 bases, J lost 4 bases, and 6 bases stayed unmatched. CDR1 MNHEY and CDR2 SVGEGT come from the germline V gene. The CDR3 runs 14 residues. CDR3 loop: CASSFRQGFTEAFF. The CDR3 DNA follows: TGTGCCAGCAGTTTTAGACAGGGTTTCACTGAAGCTTTCTTT.

This clonotype has a count of ten or more. J is TRBJ1-1 and V is TRBV5-1, with D possibly being TRBD1 (5 bases). CDR1 SGHRS and CDR2 YFSETQ come from the germline V gene. The ends were cut back, 2 bases at V and 5 bases at J, with 16 bases in the middle. The CDR3 sequence is 15 residues long. The CDR3 region has the DNA TGCGCCAGCAGCTTCTTGCAGGGCGGGAGGACTGAAGCTTTCTTT. Its protein product is CASSFLQGGRTEAFF.

Many counts were recorded for this clonotype. The rearrangement joins TRBV6-1 to TRBJ2-7; 12 bases match TRBD2. V was clipped by 5 bases and J by 4 bases; unmatched bases: 3. Germline-derived CDR1 and CDR2 are MNHNS and SASEGT. There are 14 residues in the CDR3. DNA for the CDR3: TGTGCCAGCAGTCTAGCGGGAGGGAGATACGAGCAGTACTTC. This codes for CASSLAGGRYEQYF.

Many counts were recorded for this clonotype. This chain links TRBV6-1 with TRBJ2-7; tentatively, D is TRBD1 (6 bases). V was cut by 11 bases and J by 9 bases, with 20 bases left in between. The germline CDR1 and CDR2 sequences are MNHNS and SASEGT. The CDR3 runs to 12 residues. CDR3 sequence (DNA): TGTGCCGCCCCCGAGGGACATCCAACGCAGTACTTC. Translation: CAAPEGHPTQYF.

Only a few counts were recorded for this clonotype. This chain connects TRBV4-1 to TRBJ2-1; 13 bases line up with TRBD2. Looked up from germline, CDR1 is MGHRA and CDR2 is YSYEKL. After removal of 7 bases from V and 2 bases from J, the junction contained 14 bases not matched to a gene. The CDR3 totals 19 residues. CDR3 amino acids: CASNQPGLAGSGPYNEQFF. Here the CDR3 DNA reads TGCGCCAGCAATCAACCGGGACTAGCGGGATCCGGGCCCTACAATGAGCAGTTCTTC.

This clonotype was counted many times. The V gene is TRBV6-1, the J gene TRBJ2-7; TRBD2 is a possible D gene (6 bases). Germline-derived CDR1 and CDR2 are MNHNS and SASEGT. Trimming pared 6 bases from V and 0 bases from J, leaving 21 bases between. This CDR3 is built from 17 residues. This CDR3 is CASRQSADGLSSYEQYF. The CDR3 DNA reads TGTGCCAGCAGACAGTCCGCCGACGGACTAAGCTCCTACGAGCAGTACTTC.

This clonotype was counted between two and nine times. The V gene is TRBV9, the J gene TRBJ1-1; no reliable D call. V lost 0 bases, J lost 0 bases, and 12 bases lay in between. The germline CDR1 and CDR2 sequences are SGDLS and YYNGEE. CDR3 length: 16 amino acids. This CDR3 is CASSVEPGGVNTEAFF. The DNA for the CDR3 is TGTGCCAGCAGCGTAGAGCCAGGTGGGGTGAACACTGAAGCTTTCTTT.

This clonotype was seen more than once but under ten times. CDR3 residues: CASSLRSLAYSNQPQHF. The CDR3 nucleotides read TGTGCCAGCAGTTTACGCAGTCTCGCTTATAGCAATCAGCCCCAGCATTTT. This chain joins TRBV28 and TRBJ1-5; D remains ambiguous. Trimming pared 2 bases from V and 0 bases from J, leaving 14 bases between. There are 17 residues in the CDR3. From germline, CDR1 is MDHEN and CDR2 SYDVKM. Supplemented by reference TRBV28 and TRBJ1-5, the full variable domain reads DVKVTQSSRYLVKRTGEKVFLECVQDMDHENMFWYRQDPGLGLRLIYFSYDVKMKEKGDIPEGYSVSREKKERFSLILESASTNQTSMYLCASSLRSLAYSNQPQHFGDGTRLSIL.

There are many counts of this clonotype. The rearrangement links TRBV6-5 to TRBJ2-5, with D perhaps TRBD1 (6 bases). V was trimmed by 2 bases and J by 5 bases, leaving 6 bases between them. The CDR3 totals 12 residues. CDR1 is MNHEY, CDR2 SVGAGI, per germline. CDR3 loop: CASSYDRETQYF. The CDR3 DNA is TGTGCCAGCAGTTACGACAGGGAGACCCAGTACTTC.

Concerning this clonotype: It is unclear where the CDR3 begins or ends on the DNA, so no DNA is shown, and the CDR3 is as TCRdb lists it. The V call is TRBV12-3 or TRBV12-4, the J call TRBJ2-1; the DNA was not used to check the table's D call, TRBD1. The CDR3 is 22 amino acids long, termini counted. The CDR3 is CASSIYLCSVGPDRGLYNEQFF.

This clonotype was observed at least ten times. The genes are TRBV28 and TRBJ2-3; weak D call: TRBD1 (5 bases). V lost 2 bases and J lost 1, with 10 bases in between. Germline lookup yields CDR1 MDHEN and CDR2 SYDVKM. CDR3 length equals 15 residues. CDR3 in amino acids: CASSLRGRGTDTQYF. CDR3 in DNA: TGTGCCAGCAGTTTAAGGGGAAGGGGCACAGATACGCAGTATTTT.

A note on this clonotype: A much larger clone is a single base away; this may be a read error. The chain couples TRBV2 to TRBJ2-4; no clear D gene. CDR1 is SNHLY and CDR2 is FYNNEI in the germline V gene. This CDR3 is 15 amino acids long. CDR3 DNA: TGTGCCAGCAGTGAAGCGCTAGGTTCCAAAGACATTCAGTACTTC. Protein product: CASSEALGSKDIQYF.

This clonotype was seen only a few times. The CDR3 spells CAISDTDTQYF. The CDR3 nucleotides are TGTGCCATCAGTGATACAGATACGCAGTATTTT. The rearrangement uses TRBV10-3 and TRBJ2-3; D ambiguous. Trimming removed 3 bases from V and 3 bases from J, with 1 base in between. The CDR3 is 11 amino acids. From germline, CDR1 is ENHRY and CDR2 SYGVKD.

The rearrangement links TRBV9 to TRBJ1-2; D not resolved. Germline CDR1 SGDLS, CDR2 YYNGEE. This CDR3 comprises 14 residues. Between the trimmed V and J ends, which lost 0 bases and 7 bases, there was a span of 13 bases. The CDR3 sequence is CASSVGRQVAGYTF. The CDR3 DNA reads TGTGCCAGCAGCGTAGGTCGCCAGGTGGCTGGCTACACCTTC. The entire variable domain, with the rest obtained from reference TRBV9 and TRBJ1-2, is as follows: DSGVTQTPKHLITATGQRVTLRCSPRSGDLSVYWYQQSLDQGLQFLIQYYNGEERAKGNILERFSAQQFPDLHSELNLSSLELGDSALYFCASSVGRQVAGYTFGSGTRLTVV.

The chain employs TRBV20-1 and TRBJ2-3; D possibly corresponds to TRBD2 (6 bases). The germline gives CDR1 DFQATT, CDR2 SNEGSKA (reference sequence). Trimming stripped 5 bases from V and 0 bases from J, with 15 bases between. The CDR3 length is 15 residues. The CDR3 sequence: CSAGVTEGSTDTQYF. The DNA for the CDR3 is TGCAGTGCTGGAGTGACGGAGGGGAGCACAGATACGCAGTATTTT.

This clonotype was recorded at least ten times. This could be a read error, since a much larger clone is one nucleotide away. This chain uses TRBV27 with TRBJ2-3; D remains unclear. The CDR3 is made up of 11 amino acids. Germline V gene lookup returns CDR1 MNHEY and CDR2 SMNVEV (reference sequence). The V gene lost 8 bases and the J gene lost 2 bases, with 5 bases spanning the gap. In DNA, the CDR3 is TGTGCCAGCGGTTACACAGATACGCAGTATTTT. This encodes CASGYTDTQYF.

The sample holds many counts of this clonotype. The V call is TRBV6-2 or TRBV6-3, the J call TRBJ2-7, with TRBD1 as a possible D gene (6 bases). The germline V gene has CDR1 MNHEY and CDR2 SVGEGT. The CDR3 has 14 residues. V lost 11 bases and J 2 bases, leaving 19 bases between the germline ends. The CDR3 DNA reads as TGTGCCGGCGGGTCGGACAGCTACACCTACGAGCAGTACTTC. The encoded protein is CAGGSDSYTYEQYF.

In this sample, this clonotype turned up many times. This chain joins TRBV12-3 or TRBV12-4 and TRBJ1-1, with D uncertain. The CDR3 has 14 amino acids. Trimming cost V 3 bases and J 6 bases, with 14 bases left between them. The CDR3, as DNA: TGTGCCAGCAGTTTGTCAGGAAACACCGCTGAAGCTTTCTTT. This translates into CASSLSGNTAEAFF.

This clonotype was observed at least ten times. CDR3 residues: CASSLRGAGNQPQHF. The DNA for the CDR3 is TGTGCCAGCAGTTTGAGGGGGGCGGGCAATCAGCCCCAGCATTTT. This chain uses TRBV28 with TRBJ1-5; a weak D match, TRBD1 (6 bases). The CDR3 runs 15 residues. Trimming stripped 3 bases from V and 2 bases from J, with 11 bases between. Germline loops: CDR1 MDHEN, CDR2 SYDVKM.

This clonotype was counted many times. V gene TRBV20-1 combines with J gene TRBJ2-5; the match to TRBD2 covers 9 bases. Germline assignment: CDR1 DFQATT and CDR2 SNEGSKA (reference sequence). This CDR3 has 14 amino acids. The ends lost 5 bases at V and 4 bases at J; junction bases unmatched: 8. CDR3 in amino acids: CSAGYSGSGETQYF. The DNA of the CDR3 is TGCAGTGCTGGTTATAGCGGGAGTGGAGAGACCCAGTACTTC.

The table lists this clonotype with many counts. The gene calls are TRBV7-8 and TRBJ2-7, with 11 bases identical to TRBD1. Germline V CDR1 and CDR2: SGHVS, FQNEAQ. Trimming cost V 5 bases and J 7 bases; bases outside gene matches: 10. The CDR3 runs 15 residues. The CDR3 loop is CASSPGGQGDGEQYF. In DNA form, the CDR3 reads TGTGCCAGCAGCCCAGGGGGACAGGGGGATGGTGAGCAGTACTTC. Supplemented by reference TRBV7-8 and TRBJ2-7, the full variable domain reads GAGVSQSPRYKVAKRGQDVALRCDPISGHVSLFWYQQALGQGPEFLTYFQNEAQLDKSGLPSDRFFAERPEGSVSTLKIQRTQQEDSAVYLCASSPGGQGDGEQYFGPGTRLTVT.

This clonotype was observed many times. This chain uses TRBV6-1 with TRBJ1-5; D is perhaps TRBD1 (5 bases). V was trimmed by 1 base and J by 6 bases, leaving 13 bases between them. The CDR3 contains 15 residues. Per the germline V gene, CDR1 is MNHNS and CDR2 is SASEGT. The CDR3 reads CASSEGPGRGQPQHF. The CDR3, as DNA: TGTGCCAGCAGTGAAGGGCCTGGGAGGGGTCAGCCCCAGCATTTT.

This clonotype appeared many times. The chain carries TRBV4-2 and TRBJ2-7; perhaps D is TRBD1 or TRBD2 (5 bases each). Trimming cost V 1 base and J 6 bases, with 7 bases left between them. CDR1 and CDR2 (germline): LGHNA, YNFKEQ. The CDR3 runs to 12 residues. The CDR3 coding sequence is TGTGCCAGCAGCCAAGGAGGGGTCGAGCAGTACTTC. Its translation is CASSQGGVEQYF.